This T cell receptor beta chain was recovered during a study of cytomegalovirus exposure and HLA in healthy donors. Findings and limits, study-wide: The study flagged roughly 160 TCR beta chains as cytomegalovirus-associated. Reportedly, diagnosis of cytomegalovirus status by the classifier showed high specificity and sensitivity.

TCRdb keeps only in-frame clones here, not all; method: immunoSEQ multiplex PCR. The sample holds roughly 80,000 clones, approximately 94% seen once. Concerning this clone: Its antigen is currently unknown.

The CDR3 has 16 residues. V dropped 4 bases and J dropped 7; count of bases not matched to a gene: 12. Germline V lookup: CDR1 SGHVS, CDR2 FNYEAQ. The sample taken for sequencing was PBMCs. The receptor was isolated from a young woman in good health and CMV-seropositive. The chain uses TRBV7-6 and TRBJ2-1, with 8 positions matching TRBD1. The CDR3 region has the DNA TGTGCCAGCAGCTCAACATCCGGGACAGGATGGAATGAGCAGTTCTTC. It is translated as CASSSTSGTGWNEQFF. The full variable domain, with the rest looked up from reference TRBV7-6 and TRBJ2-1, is GAGVSQSPRYKVTKRGQDVALRCDPISGHVSLYWYRQALGQGPEFLTYFNYEAQQDKSGLPNDRFSAERPEGSISTLTIQRTEQRDSAMYRCASSSTSGTGWNEQFFGPGTRLTVL.